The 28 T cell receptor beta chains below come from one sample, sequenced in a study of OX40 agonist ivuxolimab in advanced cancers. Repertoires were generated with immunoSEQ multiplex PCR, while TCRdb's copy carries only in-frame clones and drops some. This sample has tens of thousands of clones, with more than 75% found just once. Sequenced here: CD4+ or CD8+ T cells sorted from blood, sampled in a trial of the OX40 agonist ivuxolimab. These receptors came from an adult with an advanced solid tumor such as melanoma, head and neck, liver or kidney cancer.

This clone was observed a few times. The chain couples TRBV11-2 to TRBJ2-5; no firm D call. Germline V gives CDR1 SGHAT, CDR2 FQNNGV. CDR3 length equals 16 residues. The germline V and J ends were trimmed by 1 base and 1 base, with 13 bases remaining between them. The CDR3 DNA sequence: TGTGCCAGCAGCTTAGTACGGCGAGGCGGCCAAGAGACCCAGTACTTC. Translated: CASSLVRRGGQETQYF.

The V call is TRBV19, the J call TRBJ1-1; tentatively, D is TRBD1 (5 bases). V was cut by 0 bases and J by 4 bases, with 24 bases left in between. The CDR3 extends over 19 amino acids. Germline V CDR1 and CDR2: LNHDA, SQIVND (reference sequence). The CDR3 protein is CASSIDRLTGVPGSTEAFF. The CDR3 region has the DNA TGTGCCAGTAGTATAGACCGACTCACAGGTGTCCCAGGGAGCACTGAAGCTTTCTTT.

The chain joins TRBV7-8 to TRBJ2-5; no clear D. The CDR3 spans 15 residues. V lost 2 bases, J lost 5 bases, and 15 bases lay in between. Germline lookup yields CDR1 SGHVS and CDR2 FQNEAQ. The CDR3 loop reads CASSLSHAREETQYF. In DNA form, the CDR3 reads TGTGCCAGCAGCTTATCTCATGCTCGTGAGGAGACCCAGTACTTC.

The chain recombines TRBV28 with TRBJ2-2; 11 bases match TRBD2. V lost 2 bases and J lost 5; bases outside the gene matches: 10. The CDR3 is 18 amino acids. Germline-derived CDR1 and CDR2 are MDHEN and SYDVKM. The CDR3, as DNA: TGTGCCAGCAGTTTAAGGCTGGCTAGCGGGGGGAAGACCGGGGAGCTGTTTTTT. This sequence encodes CASSLRLASGGKTGELFF.

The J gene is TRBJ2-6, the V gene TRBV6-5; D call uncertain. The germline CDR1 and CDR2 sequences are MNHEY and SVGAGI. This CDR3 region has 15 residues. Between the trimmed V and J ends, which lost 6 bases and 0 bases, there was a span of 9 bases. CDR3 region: CASRAASSGANVLTF. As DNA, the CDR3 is TGTGCCAGCAGGGCCGCCAGCTCTGGGGCCAACGTCCTGACTTTC.

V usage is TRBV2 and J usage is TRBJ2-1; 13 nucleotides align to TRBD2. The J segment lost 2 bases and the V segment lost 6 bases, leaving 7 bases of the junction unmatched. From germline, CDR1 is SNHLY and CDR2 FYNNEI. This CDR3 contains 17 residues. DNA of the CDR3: TGTGCCAGCAGGGGTTGGACTAGCGGGAGTGCCTACAATGAGCAGTTCTTC. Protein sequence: CASRGWTSGSAYNEQFF.

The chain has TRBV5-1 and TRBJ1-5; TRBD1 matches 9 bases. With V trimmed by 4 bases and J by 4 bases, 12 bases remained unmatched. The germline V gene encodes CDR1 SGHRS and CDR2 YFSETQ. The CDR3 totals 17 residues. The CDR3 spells CASSPGAGDRDNQPQHF. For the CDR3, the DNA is TGCGCCAGCAGCCCCGGGGCGGGGGACAGGGATAATCAGCCCCAGCATTTT.

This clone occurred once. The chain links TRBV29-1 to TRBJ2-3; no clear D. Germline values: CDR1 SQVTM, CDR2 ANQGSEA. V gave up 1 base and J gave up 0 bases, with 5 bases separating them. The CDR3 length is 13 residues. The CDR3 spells CSVEGASTDTQYF. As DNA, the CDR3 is TGCAGCGTTGAAGGTGCTAGCACAGATACGCAGTATTTT.

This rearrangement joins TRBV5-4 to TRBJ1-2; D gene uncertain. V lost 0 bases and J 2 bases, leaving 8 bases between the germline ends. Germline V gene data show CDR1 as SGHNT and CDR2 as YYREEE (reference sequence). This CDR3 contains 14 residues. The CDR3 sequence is CASSLGTDNYGYTF. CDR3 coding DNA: TGTGCCAGCAGCTTGGGGACGGACAACTATGGCTACACCTTC.

As DNA, the CDR3 is TGTGCCAGCAGCTTAAGTCGGTACGAGCAGTACTTC. Translating gives CASSLSRYEQYF. The V call is TRBV7-9, the J call TRBJ2-5; no clear D. The J call may be in error: the DNA end matches TRBJ2-7 better. The CDR3 extends over 12 amino acids. Germline loops: CDR1 SEHNR, CDR2 FQNEAQ (reference sequence).

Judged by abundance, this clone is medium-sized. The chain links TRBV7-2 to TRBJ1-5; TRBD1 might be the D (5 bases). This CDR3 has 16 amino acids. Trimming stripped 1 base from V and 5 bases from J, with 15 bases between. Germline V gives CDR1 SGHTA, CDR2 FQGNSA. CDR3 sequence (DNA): TGTGCCAGCAGCTTAGGAGGCTTTGGGGGATATCAGCCCCAGCATTTT. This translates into CASSLGGFGGYQPQHF.

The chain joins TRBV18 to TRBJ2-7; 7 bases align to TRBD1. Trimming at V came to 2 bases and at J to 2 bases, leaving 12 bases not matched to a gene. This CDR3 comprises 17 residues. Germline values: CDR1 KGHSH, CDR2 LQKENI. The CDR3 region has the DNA TGTGCCAGCTCACCAAATATAGGGACAGTCCTTACCTACGAGCAGTACTTC. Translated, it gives CASSPNIGTVLTYEQYF. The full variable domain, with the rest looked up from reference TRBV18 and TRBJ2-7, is NAGVMQNPRHLVRRRGQEARLRCSPMKGHSHVYWYRQLPEEGLKFMVYLQKENIIDESGMPKERFSAEFPKEGPSILRIQQVVRGDSAAYFCASSPNIGTVLTYEQYFGPGTRLTVT.

For the CDR3, the DNA is TGTGCCAGCGTCGGCCTAGAAGCTTTCTTT. This encodes CASVGLEAFF. The genes are TRBV6-5 and TRBJ1-1, with D uncertain. CDR3 length: 10 residues. Trimming removed 8 bases at V and 8 bases at J, with 9 bases between. CDR1 MNHEY and CDR2 SVGAGI come from the germline V gene.

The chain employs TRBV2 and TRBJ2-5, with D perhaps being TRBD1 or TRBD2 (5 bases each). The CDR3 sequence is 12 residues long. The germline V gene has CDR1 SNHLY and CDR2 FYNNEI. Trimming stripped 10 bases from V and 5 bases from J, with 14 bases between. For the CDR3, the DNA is TGTGCCAATCGGGGCAGGGAGGAGACCCAGTACTTC. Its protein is CANRGREETQYF. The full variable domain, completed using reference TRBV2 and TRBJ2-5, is EPEVTQTPSHQVTQMGQEVILRCVPISNHLYFYWYRQILGQKVEFLVSFYNNEISEKSEIFDDQFSVERPDGSNFTLKIRSTKLEDSAMYFCANRGREETQYFGPGTRLLVL.

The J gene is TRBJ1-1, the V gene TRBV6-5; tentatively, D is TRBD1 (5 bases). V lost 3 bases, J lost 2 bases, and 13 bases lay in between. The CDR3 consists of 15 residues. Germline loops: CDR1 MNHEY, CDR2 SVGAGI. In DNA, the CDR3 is TGTGCCAGCAGTTATACCCTGACAGCAAACACTGAAGCTTTCTTT. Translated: CASSYTLTANTEAFF.

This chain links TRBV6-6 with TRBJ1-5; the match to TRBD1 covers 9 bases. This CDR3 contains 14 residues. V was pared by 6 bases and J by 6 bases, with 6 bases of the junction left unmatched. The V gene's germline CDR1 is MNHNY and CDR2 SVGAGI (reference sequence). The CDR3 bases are TGTGCCAGCAGGGCGACAGGGGGAAGTCAGCCCCAGCATTTT. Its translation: CASRATGGSQPQHF.

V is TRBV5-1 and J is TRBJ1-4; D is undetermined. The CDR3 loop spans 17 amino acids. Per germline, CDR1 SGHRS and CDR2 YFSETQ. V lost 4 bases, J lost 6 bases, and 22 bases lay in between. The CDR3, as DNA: TGCGCCAGCAGCCCGCTGAGTAAGAGAGTTCGAGATGAAAAACTGTTTTTT. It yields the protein CASSPLSKRVRDEKLFF.

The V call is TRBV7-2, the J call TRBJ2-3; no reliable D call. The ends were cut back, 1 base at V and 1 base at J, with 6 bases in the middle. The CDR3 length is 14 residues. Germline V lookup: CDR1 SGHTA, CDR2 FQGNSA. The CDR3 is CASSLGPRTDTQYF. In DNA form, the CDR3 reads TGTGCCAGCAGCTTAGGACCTCGCACAGATACGCAGTATTTT.

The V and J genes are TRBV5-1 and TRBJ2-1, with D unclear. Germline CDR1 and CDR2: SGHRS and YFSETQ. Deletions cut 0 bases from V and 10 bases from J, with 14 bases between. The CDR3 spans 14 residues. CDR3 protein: CASSLAPGLKEQFF. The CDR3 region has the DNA TGCGCCAGCAGCTTGGCCCCTGGTTTGAAGGAGCAGTTCTTC.

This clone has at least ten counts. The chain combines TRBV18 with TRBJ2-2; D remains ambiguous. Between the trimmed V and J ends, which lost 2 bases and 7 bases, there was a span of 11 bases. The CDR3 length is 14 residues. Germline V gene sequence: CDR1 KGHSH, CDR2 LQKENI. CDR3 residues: CASSPGTLGGELFF. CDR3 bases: TGTGCCAGCTCACCAGGCACCCTCGGCGGGGAGCTGTTTTTT.

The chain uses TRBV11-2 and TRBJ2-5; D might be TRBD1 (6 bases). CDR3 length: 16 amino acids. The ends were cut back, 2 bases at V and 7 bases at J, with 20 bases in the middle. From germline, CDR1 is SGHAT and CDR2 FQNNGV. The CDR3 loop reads CASSLPLRQAQGTQYF. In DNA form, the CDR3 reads TGTGCCAGCAGCTTACCCTTGAGACAGGCCCAGGGGACCCAGTACTTC.

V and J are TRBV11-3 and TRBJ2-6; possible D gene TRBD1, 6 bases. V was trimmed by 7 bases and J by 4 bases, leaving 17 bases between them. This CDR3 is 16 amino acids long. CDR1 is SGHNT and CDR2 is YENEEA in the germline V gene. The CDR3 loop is CASTPSTGNGANVLTF. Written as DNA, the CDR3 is TGTGCCAGCACCCCAAGTACAGGGAACGGGGCCAACGTCCTGACTTTC.

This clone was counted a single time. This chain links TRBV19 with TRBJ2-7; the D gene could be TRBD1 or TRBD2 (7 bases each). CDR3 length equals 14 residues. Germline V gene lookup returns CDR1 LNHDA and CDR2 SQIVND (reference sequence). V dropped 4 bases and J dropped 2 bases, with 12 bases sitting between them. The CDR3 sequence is CASSKTGTTYEQYF. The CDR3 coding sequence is TGTGCCAGTAGTAAGACAGGGACTACCTACGAGCAGTACTTC.

CDR3: CASSYEETQYF. The CDR3 nucleotides are TGTGCCAGCAGTTATGAGGAGACCCAGTACTTC. V gene TRBV6-5 combines with J gene TRBJ2-5, with D uncertain. The germline gives CDR1 MNHEY, CDR2 SVGAGI. V lost 3 bases, J lost 5 bases, and 4 bases lay in between. This CDR3 spans 11 amino acids.

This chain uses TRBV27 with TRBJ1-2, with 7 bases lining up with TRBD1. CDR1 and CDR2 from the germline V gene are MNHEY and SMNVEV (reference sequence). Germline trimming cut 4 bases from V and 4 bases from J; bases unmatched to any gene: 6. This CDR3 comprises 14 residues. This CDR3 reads CASSSTGFFYGYTF. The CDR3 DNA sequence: TGTGCCAGCAGTTCGACAGGGTTTTTCTATGGCTACACCTTC.

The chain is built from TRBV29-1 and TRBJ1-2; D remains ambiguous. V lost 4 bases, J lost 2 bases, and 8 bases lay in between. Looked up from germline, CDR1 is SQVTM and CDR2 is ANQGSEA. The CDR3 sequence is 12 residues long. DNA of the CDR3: TGCAGCGTTGCGACGGCGAACTATGGCTACACCTTC. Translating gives CSVATANYGYTF. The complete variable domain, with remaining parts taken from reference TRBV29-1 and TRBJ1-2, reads SAVISQKPSRDICQRGTSLTIQCQVDSQVTMMFWYRQQPGQSLTLIATANQGSEATYESGFVIDKFPISRPNLTFSTLTVSNMSPEDSSIYLCSVATANYGYTFGSGTRLTVV.

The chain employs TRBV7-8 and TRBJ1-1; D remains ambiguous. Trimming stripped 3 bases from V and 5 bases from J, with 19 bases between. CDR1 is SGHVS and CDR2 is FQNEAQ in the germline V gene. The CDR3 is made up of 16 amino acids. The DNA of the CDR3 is TGTGCCAGCAGCTTCAACCTTCGGGGAGAGAATACTGAAGCTTTCTTT. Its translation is CASSFNLRGENTEAFF. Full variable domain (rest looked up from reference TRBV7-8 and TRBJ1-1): GAGVSQSPRYKVAKRGQDVALRCDPISGHVSLFWYQQALGQGPEFLTYFQNEAQLDKSGLPSDRFFAERPEGSVSTLKIQRTQQEDSAVYLCASSFNLRGENTEAFFGQGTRLTVV.

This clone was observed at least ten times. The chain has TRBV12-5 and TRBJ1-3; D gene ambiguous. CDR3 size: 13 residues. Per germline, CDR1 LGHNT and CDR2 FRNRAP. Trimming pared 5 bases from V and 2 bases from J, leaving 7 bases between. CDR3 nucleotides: TGTGCTAGTGGTGCACTAGCTGGAAACACCATATATTTT. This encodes CASGALAGNTIYF.